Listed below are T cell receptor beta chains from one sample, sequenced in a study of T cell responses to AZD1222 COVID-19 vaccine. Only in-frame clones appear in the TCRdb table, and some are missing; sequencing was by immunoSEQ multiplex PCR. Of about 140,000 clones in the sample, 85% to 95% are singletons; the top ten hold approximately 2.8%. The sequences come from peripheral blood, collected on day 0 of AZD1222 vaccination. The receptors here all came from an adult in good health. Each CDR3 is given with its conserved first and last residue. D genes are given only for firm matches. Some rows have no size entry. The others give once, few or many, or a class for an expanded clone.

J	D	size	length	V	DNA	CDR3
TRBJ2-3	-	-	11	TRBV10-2	TGCGCCAGCAAGGGCGCGCATACGCAGTATTTT	CASKGAHTQYF
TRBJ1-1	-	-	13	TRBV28	TGTGCCAGCACCTTCAAGGGGGGCACTGAAGCTTTCTTT	CASTFKGGTEAFF
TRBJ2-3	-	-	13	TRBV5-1	TGCGCCAGCAGCCTCCGGGGCAGGGATACGCAGTATTTT	CASSLRGRDTQYF
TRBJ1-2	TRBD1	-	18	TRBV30	TGTGCCTGGAGTGTAACGGGGGGATTCAGGGACAGGGCGGATGGCTACACCTTC	CAWSVTGGFRDRADGYTF
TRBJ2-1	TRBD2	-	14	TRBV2	TGTGCCAGGGGGAAGAGGGAGGGCCCAAATGAGCAGTTCTTC	CARGKREGPNEQFF
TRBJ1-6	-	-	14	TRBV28	TGTGCCAGCAGTTCCCCCCACGATAATTCACCCCTCCACTTT	CASSSPHDNSPLHF
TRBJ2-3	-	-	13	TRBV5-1	TGCGCCAGCAGAGAAATAGCAGCAGATACGCAGTATTTT	CASREIAADTQYF
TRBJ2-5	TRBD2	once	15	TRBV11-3	TGTGCCAGCAGCCCCGGGACTAGCGGGAGAGAGACCCAGTACTTC	CASSPGTSGRETQYF
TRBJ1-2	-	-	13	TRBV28	TGTGCCAGCAATATCCCCGGGGGTCGGGGCTACACCTTC	CASNIPGGRGYTF
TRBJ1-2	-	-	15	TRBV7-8	TGTGCCAGCAGCTTAGCGCTTGCAGGGACCTATGGCTACACCTTC	CASSLALAGTYGYTF
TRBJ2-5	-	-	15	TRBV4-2	TGTGCCAGCAGCCAAGATTCCCGGTCCCATCAGACCCAGTACTTC	CASSQDSRSHQTQYF
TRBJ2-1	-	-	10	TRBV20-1	TGCAGTGTCGTTGACAATGAGCAGTTCTTC	CSVVDNEQFF
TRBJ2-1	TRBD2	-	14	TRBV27	TGTGCCACCCGAGAGGCGGGAGGGGCCAATGAGCAGTTCTTC	CATREAGGANEQFF
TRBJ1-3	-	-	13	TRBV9	TGTGCCAGCAGCGTAGGGGGGAGCGACACCATATATTTT	CASSVGGSDTIYF
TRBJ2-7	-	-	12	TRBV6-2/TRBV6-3	TGTGCCAGCAGCGGAGGGGGCTACGAGCAGTACTTC	CASSGGGYEQYF
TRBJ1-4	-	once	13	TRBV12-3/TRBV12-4	TGTGCCAGCAGTTTAGGGGAGTTAGGAAAACTGTTTTTT	CASSLGELGKLFF
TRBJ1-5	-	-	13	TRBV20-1	TGCAGTGCTAGTTCAGGGTCGGGCCAGCCCCAGCATTTT	CSASSGSGQPQHF
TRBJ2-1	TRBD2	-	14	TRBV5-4	TGTGCCAGCAAAGGGATAGCGGGTCGAAATGAGCAGTTCTTC	CASKGIAGRNEQFF
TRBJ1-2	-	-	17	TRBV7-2	TGTGCCAGCAGCCCGTTACGGACAGCTGAAGGCGGCTATGGCTACACCTTC	CASSPLRTAEGGYGYTF
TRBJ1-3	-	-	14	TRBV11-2	TGTGCCAGCAGCTTGAGGGCGACTGGAAACACCATATATTTT	CASSLRATGNTIYF
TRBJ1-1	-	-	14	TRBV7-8	TGTGCCAGCAGCTTAGTTGAGGGAAGAACTGAAGCTTTCTTT	CASSLVEGRTEAFF
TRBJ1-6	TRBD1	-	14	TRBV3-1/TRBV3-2	TGTGCCAGCAGCCTTCAGGGGGTCGATTCACCCCTCCACTTT	CASSLQGVDSPLHF
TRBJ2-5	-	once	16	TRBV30	TGTGCCTGGAGGAATGGGGGGCAGGGCCTCGGAGAGACCCAGTACTTC	CAWRNGGQGLGETQYF
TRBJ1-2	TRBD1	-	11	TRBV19	TGTGCCACCGGACAGGTCTATGGCTACACCTTC	CATGQVYGYTF
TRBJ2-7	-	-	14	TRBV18	TGTGCCAGCTCACCACAGGGGCTCGGGTACGAGCAGTACTTC	CASSPQGLGYEQYF
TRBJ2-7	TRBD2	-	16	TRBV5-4	TGTGCCAGCAGCTTTGGGACTAGCGGGACTACCTACGAGCAGTACTTC	CASSFGTSGTTYEQYF
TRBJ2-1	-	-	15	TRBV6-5	TGTGCCAGCAGTTCGGCCGAGGTGGGCTACAATGAGCAGTTCTTC	CASSSAEVGYNEQFF
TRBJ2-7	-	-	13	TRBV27	TGTGCCAGCGGCGTGGTAGGGGCCCTCGAGCAGTACTTC	CASGVVGALEQYF
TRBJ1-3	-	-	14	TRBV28	TGTGCCAGCAGTTTTTCTAGCTCTGGAAACACCATATATTTT	CASSFSSSGNTIYF
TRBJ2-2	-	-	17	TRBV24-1	TGTGCCACCAGTTTAGGGCAGGCAGGACGTCGCACCGGGGAGCTGTTTTTT	CATSLGQAGRRTGELFF
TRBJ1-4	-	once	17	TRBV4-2	TGTGCCAGCAGCAAACGGGACACACAAGCAACTAATGAAAAACTGTTTTTT	CASSKRDTQATNEKLFF
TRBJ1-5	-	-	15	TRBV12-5	TGTGCTAGTGTCGGTGGAGGGCCTCTCCTGATGCCCCAGCATTTT	CASVGGGPLLMPQHF
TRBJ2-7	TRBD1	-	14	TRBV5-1	TGCGCCAGCAGCTTGCGAACAGGGGAGTACGAGCAGTACTTC	CASSLRTGEYEQYF
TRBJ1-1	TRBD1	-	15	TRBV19	TGTGCCAGTAGTAATCTACAGGGGTTTTCCCCCGAAGCTTTCTTT	CASSNLQGFSPEAFF
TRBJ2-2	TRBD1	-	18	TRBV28	TGTGCCAGCAGTTTATCCGGGAAGATGACAGGGAAAGCCGGGGAGCTGTTTTTT	CASSLSGKMTGKAGELFF
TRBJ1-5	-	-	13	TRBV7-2	TGTGCCAGCAGCCGCCCGGGGGCTCAGCCCCAGCATTTT	CASSRPGAQPQHF
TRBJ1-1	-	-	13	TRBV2	TGTGCCAGCAGTGAAGAACAGAACACTGAAGCTTTCTTT	CASSEEQNTEAFF
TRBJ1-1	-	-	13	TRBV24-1	TGTGCCACCAGTGAAGGCGCGGCCACTGAAGCTTTCTTT	CATSEGAATEAFF
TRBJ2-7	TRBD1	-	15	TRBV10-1	TGCGCCAGCAATAAGGGGGGACAGGGGTCCTACGAGCAGTACTTC	CASNKGGQGSYEQYF
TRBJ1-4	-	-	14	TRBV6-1	TGTGCCAGCAGTGAACAACACGGTTGGGAAAAACTGTTTTTT	CASSEQHGWEKLFF
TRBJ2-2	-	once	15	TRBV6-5	TGTGCCAGCAGTTACTCGAACGCGAACACCGGGGAGCTGTTTTTT	CASSYSNANTGELFF
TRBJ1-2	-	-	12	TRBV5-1	TGCGCCAGCAGCTTGGCAGGGGATGGCTACACCTTC	CASSLAGDGYTF
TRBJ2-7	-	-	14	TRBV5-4	TGTGCCAGCAGCTCAGATTTCAGCTCCTACGAGCAGTACTTC	CASSSDFSSYEQYF
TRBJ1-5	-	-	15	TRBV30	TGTGCCTGGAGGGCCGCGTTTTCGCCGGTGGAGCCCCAGCATTTT	CAWRAAFSPVEPQHF
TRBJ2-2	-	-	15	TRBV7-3	TGTGCCAGCAGCTTAAACAGGGCGGGCACCGGGGAGCTGTTTTTT	CASSLNRAGTGELFF
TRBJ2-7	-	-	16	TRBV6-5	TGTGCCAGCAGTTTGACGAGGTCGGGGGTAGTCTACGAGCAGTACTTC	CASSLTRSGVVYEQYF
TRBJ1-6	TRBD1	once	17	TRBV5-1	TGCGCCAGCAGCTTCACCCCGGGACAGGGGATCAATTCACCCCTCCACTTT	CASSFTPGQGINSPLHF
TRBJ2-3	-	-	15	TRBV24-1	TGTGCCACCAGTGACACGAAGGGATCCGCAGATACGCAGTATTTT	CATSDTKGSADTQYF
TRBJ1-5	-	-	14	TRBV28	TGTGCCAGCAGTATACCAGGGGTAAATCAGCCCCAGCATTTT	CASSIPGVNQPQHF
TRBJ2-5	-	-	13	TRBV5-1	TGCGCCAGCAGCTTGGTCGGCGCCGAGACCCAGTACTTC	CASSLVGAETQYF
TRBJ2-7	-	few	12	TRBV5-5	TGTGCCAGCAGCTGGACAGACTACGAGCAGTACTTC	CASSWTDYEQYF
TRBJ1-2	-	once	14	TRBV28	TGTGCCAGCAGCCCCTCGGGGTGGGGCTATGGCTACACCTTC	CASSPSGWGYGYTF
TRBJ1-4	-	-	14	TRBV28	TGTGCCAGCAGTTTTAGTGGGGGAAGGAGAAAACTGTTTTTT	CASSFSGGRRKLFF